This TCR beta chain was obtained from a study of blood T cell repertoires in COVID-19. The wider study: The study drew acute and convalescent COVID-19 samples from the United States, Italy and Spain. From T cells, B-cell-depleted T cells, or PBMCs came the material, which was cDNA or gDNA.

V lost 2 bases to trimming and J lost 0 bases, with 8 bases between them. CDR3 length: 15 residues. In germline, CDR1 is SGHDN, CDR2 FVKESK. Original processing notes: Reference gene primer amplification gave estimated nucleated cell counts. Method: immunoSEQ multiplex PCR; TCRdb's copy keeps in-frame clones and lacks some. V and J calls and clone size are copied from that table; D and trimming were computed from the DNA. The table has around 700,000 clones, 90% seen once. The sequenced sample consisted of peripheral blood. The origin of this receptor is a woman between 18 and 30 years old with acute or convalescent COVID-19. The V and J genes are TRBV14 and TRBJ1-3; D possibly corresponds to TRBD1 (6 bases). CDR3 sequence reads: CASSQTTGSGNTIYF. CDR3 coding DNA: TGTGCCAGCAGCCAAACGACAGGCTCTGGAAACACCATATATTTT.